The clone carrying this TCR beta chain was detected only once. Antigen specificity is unknown. The data originate from a study of blood T cells in healthy people across ages. Points from the study as a whole: A roughly linear age-dependent decrease characterized TCR beta diversity per million T cells. Observed TCR beta diversity showed a strong correlation with the percentage of naive T cells as measured by flow cytometry.

Every donor contributed 7.5 to 10 milliliters of peripheral blood by blood draw. There were at least 6 micrograms of total RNA extracted from every sample. From germline, CDR1 is SGHAT and CDR2 FQDESV (reference sequence). V was clipped by 3 bases and J by 4 bases, with 9 bases between them. This CDR3 comprises 13 residues. A J-beta primer mix and a sample-barcoded 5' primer were used in a second PCR of about 7 to 11 cycles. TCRdb reprocessed the 5' RACE reads with MiXCR, giving one entry per CDR3 protein. The table lists around 1.1 million distinct CDR3 sequences, 35% to 40% of them singletons. This receptor was obtained from a man younger than 35 in good health. The chain is built from TRBV11-1 and TRBJ1-1, with D unclear. The sequencing input was blood. CDR3 DNA: TGTGCCAGCAGCTTGGCGAGGGTCACTGAAGCTTTCTTT. It specifies CASSLARVTEAFF.